This T cell receptor (beta chain) was identified in a study of T-cell reconstitution after alpha-beta-depleted transplantation in children (dated by TCRdb to the mid-2010s). For the wider study: T-cell immune reconstitution after TCRalphabeta/CD19-depleted allogeneic hematopoietic cell transplantation in children was quantitatively tracked in the study by means of TCR repertoire profiling. What the study reported, not specific to this receptor: The frequencies of hyperexpanded clones fell over the following months, and after one year, T-cell counts and TCRbeta diversity were mostly attributed to newly produced T cells. In some patients, high TCRbeta diversity at day 60 was attributed to recipient T cells and intrathymic progenitors that had survived conditioning. Apparently early alphabetaT-cell count recovery about two months after transplant reportedly relied on only several hundred rapidly expanded clones derived from non-depleted graft cells.

The germline V gene yields SGHAT for CDR1 and FQNNGV for CDR2. Reading from cysteine to phenylalanine, the CDR3 counts 16 amino acids. Only CDR3 DNA remains: 48 bases, in frame from the first base. Unmatched junction bases come to 9, with V trimmed by 5 bases and J by 5 bases. This clonotype was detected ten times or more. It lacks a known antigen. The input lacks base qualities; no much larger clone sits a single base away. The treatment or condition label of this sample denotes: allogeneic hematopoietic cell transplantation with graft depleted of TCRalphabeta T cells and CD19 B cells. TCRalphabeta/CD19-depleted allogeneic hematopoietic cell grafts were given to the transplant recipients, all of whom were children. To prepare the library, PCR was applied. Sequencing used an Illumina HiSeq 2500. To normalize quantification of the TCRbeta repertoire, the TCR libraries were built with molecular barcoding that relied on unique molecular identifiers. The public reads were run again by TCRdb, first through fastp at Q25 and then through MiXCR, and only productive beta chains were kept. Here each entry gathers all rows of one CDR3 protein and keeps the most common genes and DNA. The sample profile shows 330,000 or so distinct CDR3 sequences; around a tenth of them were found once. The top ten hold 7.5% of the sample.

The sequence links TRBV11-2 to TRBJ2-4; 10 central nucleotides agree with TRBD2. The specimen was PBMCs, collected before TCRalphabeta/CD19-depleted stem cell transplant. The receptor was isolated from a boy younger than two with acute myeloid leukemia, due to receive a stem cell transplant. The DNA sequence reads TGTGCCAGCAGCCTGGGACTAGCGCCGTGGGAAAACATTCAGTACTTC. It codes for CASSLGLAPWENIQYF.